Listed below are T cell receptor beta chains from one sample, sequenced in a study of preoperative IRX-2 immunotherapy in early breast cancer. Profiling relied on immunoSEQ multiplex PCR, and the TCRdb table lists in-frame clones only, not all of them. The sample includes about 62,000 clones, around 94% of them seen just once. Sample collection occurred from a patient treated with IRX-2 immunotherapy. The receptors shown here come from a human donor with breast cancer. Each CDR3 is given with its conserved first and last residue. The order of the fields is CDR3 length, clone size, V gene, D gene, J gene, CDR3 DNA, CDR3 protein. D genes are given only for firm matches. Clone size is shown for a subset of rows, as once, few, many or a class of expanded clone.

len: 14; abundance: NA; v_gene: TRBV5-5; d_gene: NA; j_gene: TRBJ2-5; CDR3nt: TGTGCCAGCAGCTTCGACTCTAAGGGGGAGACCCAGTACTTC; CDR3aa: CASSFDSKGETQYF
len: 14; abundance: once; v_gene: TRBV27; d_gene: NA; j_gene: TRBJ1-2; CDR3nt: TGTGCCAGCAGTTTAGCGGGACAAGCGGACGGCTACACCTTC; CDR3aa: CASSLAGQADGYTF
len: 16; abundance: NA; v_gene: TRBV9; d_gene: NA; j_gene: TRBJ1-4; CDR3nt: TGTGCCAGCAGCGCGCCCACCCGGACGGGTAATGAAAAACTGTTTTTT; CDR3aa: CASSAPTRTGNEKLFF
len: 13; abundance: once; v_gene: TRBV9; d_gene: NA; j_gene: TRBJ2-3; CDR3nt: TGTGCCAGCAGCCCAACGTGGAGGACAGATCCTCTTTTT; CDR3aa: CASSPTWRTDPLF
len: 16; abundance: NA; v_gene: TRBV7-3; d_gene: TRBD1; j_gene: TRBJ2-3; CDR3nt: TGTGCCAGCAGCTTAGGACCGGGACAGGGCACAGATACGCAGTATTTT; CDR3aa: CASSLGPGQGTDTQYF
len: 15; abundance: NA; v_gene: TRBV19; d_gene: TRBD1; j_gene: TRBJ2-7; CDR3nt: TGTGCCAGTAGTATCCGGACAGGGGGTTCCTACGAGCAGTACTTC; CDR3aa: CASSIRTGGSYEQYF
len: 15; abundance: NA; v_gene: TRBV4-2; d_gene: TRBD2; j_gene: TRBJ2-7; CDR3nt: TGTGCCAGCAGCCAAGGGCTAGCGGGGGACTACGAGCAGTACTTC; CDR3aa: CASSQGLAGDYEQYF
len: 11; abundance: once; v_gene: TRBV28; d_gene: NA; j_gene: TRBJ2-7; CDR3nt: TGTGCCAGCAGAAAACTCCACGAGCAGTACTTC; CDR3aa: CASRKLHEQYF
len: 12; abundance: NA; v_gene: TRBV28; d_gene: NA; j_gene: TRBJ2-1; CDR3nt: TGTGCCAGCAGTTTACTGGGAAATGAGCAGTTCTTC; CDR3aa: CASSLLGNEQFF
len: 12; abundance: NA; v_gene: TRBV7-2; d_gene: NA; j_gene: TRBJ1-5; CDR3nt: TGTGCCAGCAGCTCAGGTGGTCAGCCCCAGCATTTT; CDR3aa: CASSSGGQPQHF
len: 17; abundance: NA; v_gene: TRBV28; d_gene: NA; j_gene: TRBJ2-6; CDR3nt: TGTGCCAGCAGTTTGATCGGGGTGGGCTCTGGGGCCAACGTCCTGACTTTC; CDR3aa: CASSLIGVGSGANVLTF
len: 15; abundance: once; v_gene: TRBV7-9; d_gene: NA; j_gene: TRBJ2-7; CDR3nt: TGTGCCAGCAGCTGGGGGTGGCCCAACTCCTACGAGCAGTACTTC; CDR3aa: CASSWGWPNSYEQYF
len: 15; abundance: NA; v_gene: TRBV19; d_gene: NA; j_gene: TRBJ1-5; CDR3nt: TGTGCCAGTAGTGGGGCGGCCGGGCATAATCAGCCCCAGCATTTT; CDR3aa: CASSGAAGHNQPQHF
len: 13; abundance: NA; v_gene: TRBV28; d_gene: NA; j_gene: TRBJ2-7; CDR3nt: TGTGCCACCCAGGGGAGCGGTTCCTACGAGCAGTACTTC; CDR3aa: CATQGSGSYEQYF
len: 14; abundance: NA; v_gene: TRBV9; d_gene: NA; j_gene: TRBJ1-4; CDR3nt: TGTGCCAGCAGCGCTCGGGCCGGGGATGAAAAACTGTTTTTT; CDR3aa: CASSARAGDEKLFF
len: 13; abundance: NA; v_gene: TRBV4-3; d_gene: NA; j_gene: TRBJ2-7; CDR3nt: TGCGCCAGCAGCCACACTCGGTTCTACGAGCAGTACTTC; CDR3aa: CASSHTRFYEQYF
len: 14; abundance: NA; v_gene: TRBV9; d_gene: NA; j_gene: TRBJ2-1; CDR3nt: TGTGCCAGCAGCGCGAGGACCACCTCCTCTGAGCAGTTCTTC; CDR3aa: CASSARTTSSEQFF